This TCR beta chain was obtained from a study of T cells in Graves' hyperthyroidism and ophthalmopathy. Stable Graves' hyperthyroidism meant no ophthalmopathy progression within 18 months. Template material for amplifying TCR beta CDR3 regions consisted of RNA transcripts. Primed by the HTBI set, a first-round RT-PCR was run on the TCR CDR3. MiXCR, run by TCRdb on the multiplex PCR reads, gives a single entry per CDR3 protein. The profile shows roughly 380,000 distinct CDR3 sequences, more than 11% of them singletons. Sequencing was performed on blood. The clonotype originates from a woman in her fifties or sixties with Graves' hyperthyroidism.

Here the CDR3 DNA reads TGTGCCAGCAGGGTAGTAGCGGGAGTACGGGGGCAAACCGGGGAGCTGTTTTTT. Amino acids: CASRVVAGVRGQTGELFF. The chain employs TRBV6-1 and TRBJ2-2; 9 nucleotides match TRBD2. Germline lookup yields CDR1 MNHNS and CDR2 SASEGT. V was clipped by 6 bases and J by 5 bases; unmatched bases: 16. CDR3 length: 18 amino acids.